The 20 T cell receptor beta chains given below trace back to one sample, sequenced in a study of blood T cell repertoires in COVID-19. Clones were sequenced by immunoSEQ multiplex PCR, and TCRdb holds only the in-frame ones, with some missing. The table includes nearly 250,000 clones, roughly 86% detected once. Source material: peripheral blood. Receptors were obtained from a woman between 55 and 75 years old who had recovered from COVID-19.

The genes are TRBV7-2 and TRBJ2-2, with TRBD2 matching 12 bases. Germline lookup yields CDR1 SGHTA and CDR2 FQGNSA. This CDR3 comprises 15 residues. J was trimmed by 17 bases and V by 0 bases; bases with no gene match: 10. The CDR3 DNA follows: TGTGCCAGCAGCTTAGCGTGGTCTAGCGGGGGGGGTTTCTTTTTT. Its translation is CASSLAWSSGGGFFF.

The table lists this clone with a few counts. The J gene is TRBJ1-1, the V gene TRBV5-8, with a possible D match to TRBD1 (5 bases). Germline V gene lookup returns CDR1 SGHTS and CDR2 YDEGEE. The CDR3 is 16 amino acids. V dropped 4 bases and J dropped 2 bases, with 18 bases sitting between them. CDR3: CASSPLGGSLNTEAFF. CDR3 DNA sequence: TGTGCCAGCAGCCCTCTTGGGGGGAGTTTAAACACTGAAGCTTTCTTT.

The CDR3 loop is CARSLGASGNTIYF. DNA for the CDR3: TGTGCCAGAAGCTTGGGGGCATCTGGAAACACCATATATTTT. The chain couples TRBV5-3 to TRBJ1-3, with D uncertain. TRBV5-3 is flagged as an ORF with uncertain function. The CDR3 has 14 residues. Trimming took off 0 bases at V and 1 base at J, with 5 bases between the two ends.

The rearrangement joins TRBV5-8 to TRBJ1-5, with D perhaps matching TRBD1 (5 bases). The germline gives CDR1 SGHTS, CDR2 YDEGEE. Deletions cut 3 bases from V and 1 base from J, with 11 bases between. This CDR3 region has 15 residues. The CDR3 spells CASSSRVVSNQPQHF. The DNA of the CDR3 is TGTGCCAGCAGCTCCAGGGTGGTGAGCAATCAGCCCCAGCATTTT.

This clone was recorded only once. The J gene is TRBJ1-5, the V gene TRBV25-1; the D gene is possibly TRBD1 (5 bases). CDR3 length equals 13 residues. Deletions cut 6 bases from V and 3 bases from J, with 9 bases between. In germline, CDR1 is MGHDK, CDR2 SYGVNS. As DNA, the CDR3 is TGTGCCAGCAGCCCCAGGGACAATCAGCCCCAGCATTTT. Translated, it gives CASSPRDNQPQHF.

The J gene is TRBJ1-2, the V gene TRBV28, with D perhaps matching TRBD1 (5 bases). This CDR3 contains 13 residues. Trimming stripped 6 bases from V and 11 bases from J, with 19 bases between. Germline CDR1 reads MDHEN; CDR2 reads SYDVKM. The CDR3 DNA is TGTGCCAGCAGAACGGGACTCTCGAGGGGATACACCTTC. This sequence encodes CASRTGLSRGYTF.

This clone occurred once. The rearrangement joins TRBV29-1 to TRBJ2-3, with D possibly being TRBD2 (6 bases). This CDR3 has 12 residues. From germline, CDR1 is SQVTM and CDR2 ANQGSEA. V gave up 3 bases and J gave up 9 bases, with 13 bases separating them. The CDR3 loop is CSVDTGRGTQYF. CDR3 sequence (DNA): TGCAGCGTTGACACGGGCCGGGGGACGCAGTATTTT.

V is TRBV7-3 and J is TRBJ2-1; tentatively, D is TRBD2 (7 bases). This CDR3 spans 16 amino acids. The V end lost 6 bases, the J end lost 0 bases, and 15 bases lay between the germline ends. CDR1 and CDR2 from the germline V gene are SGHTA and FQGTGA. The CDR3 nucleotides read TGTGCCAGCAGTCCCGGGGCGGGGGCCTCCTACAATGAGCAGTTCTTC. It encodes CASSPGAGASYNEQFF.

The rearrangement links TRBV7-2 to TRBJ2-5, with a weak D call TRBD1 (5 bases). CDR1 SGHTA and CDR2 FQGNSA come from the germline V gene. This CDR3 contains 17 residues. Trimming removed 5 bases from V and 4 bases from J, with 23 bases in between. CDR3 sequence: CASSPQVQVNPRETQYF. DNA for the CDR3: TGTGCCAGCAGCCCCCAAGTACAGGTTAATCCTCGAGAGACCCAGTACTTC.

Notes on this clone: One end of the junction does not line up with germline, which may come from a read error. The rearrangement links TRBV7-7 to TRBJ2-3; 11 positions agree with TRBD2. CDR1 and CDR2 (germline): SSHAT, FNYEAQ (reference sequence). The CDR3 loop spans 16 amino acids. The CDR3 sequence: CASSAGTSGPTDTQYF. CDR3 coding DNA: TGTGCTAGCAGCGCGGGGACTAGCGGACCCACAGATACGCAGTATTTT.

The chain is built from TRBV21-1 and TRBJ2-1; the table's D call of TRBD2 was not tested on the DNA. TRBV21-1 is listed as a pseudogene. CDR3 size: 20 residues. CDR3 DNA sequence: TGTGCCAGCAGCAAAGAGGCGGGGAGACCTAAAACGCGGAAAAACAATGAGCAGTTCTTC. Amino acids: CASSKEAGRPKTRKNNEQFF.

The chain has TRBV9 and TRBJ1-2; D might be TRBD1 (6 bases). Germline CDR1 SGDLS, CDR2 YYNGEE. CDR3 length: 14 amino acids. V lost 2 bases and J lost 8, with 16 bases in between. The CDR3 DNA follows: TGTGCCAGCAGCGTTGGCAGGGGCCAAGCCGGCTACACCTTC. It yields the protein CASSVGRGQAGYTF.

V gene TRBV4-3 combines with J gene TRBJ1-4; the match to TRBD1 covers 8 bases. The J segment lost 8 bases and the V segment lost 3 bases, leaving 11 bases of the junction unmatched. Germline CDR1 reads LGHNA; CDR2 reads YSLEER. The CDR3 extends over 16 amino acids. CDR3: CASSHIIGQGGEKLFF. Here the CDR3 DNA reads TGCGCCAGCAGCCACATAATCGGACAGGGTGGAGAAAAACTGTTTTTT.

The chain has TRBV19 and TRBJ1-1; D is unclear. There are 15 residues in the CDR3. Germline V gene lookup returns CDR1 LNHDA and CDR2 SQIVND (reference sequence). The V and J ends lost 4 bases and 1 base respectively, with 13 bases between them. The CDR3 coding sequence is TGTGCCAGTAGTAGCCCCCCAAACAGGAACACTGAAGCTTTCTTT. Translated: CASSSPPNRNTEAFF. Using reference TRBV19 and TRBJ1-1 for the parts outside the CDR3, the full variable domain is DGGITQSPKYLFRKEGQNVTLSCEQNLNHDAMYWYRQDPGQGLRLIYYSQIVNDFQKGDIAEGYSVSREKKESFPLTVTSAQKNPTAFYLCASSSPPNRNTEAFFGQGTRLTVV.

The chain recombines TRBV6-6 with TRBJ1-3; D is perhaps TRBD1 (6 bases). Germline CDR1 and CDR2: MNHNY and SVGAGI (reference sequence). The ends were cut back, 2 bases at V and 4 bases at J, with 15 bases in the middle. CDR3 length equals 16 residues. This chain's CDR3 is CASSYPSGQRGNTIYF. Here the CDR3 DNA reads TGTGCCAGCAGTTACCCCTCGGGACAACGGGGAAACACCATATATTTT.

A single count supports this clone. The chain recombines TRBV7-9 with TRBJ1-1; unclear D gene. In germline, CDR1 is SEHNR, CDR2 FQNEAQ (reference sequence). V lost 3 bases to trimming and J lost 4 bases, with 15 bases between them. The CDR3 spans 15 residues. In nucleotides, the CDR3 is TGTGCCAGCAGCTTTGAACCTACGGTTCGCACTGAAGCTTTCTTT. Translation: CASSFEPTVRTEAFF.

The chain links TRBV18 to TRBJ1-4, with 8 bases identical to TRBD1. This CDR3 has 15 amino acids. V gave up 3 bases and J gave up 6 bases; unmatched junction bases: 6. Per the germline V gene, CDR1 is KGHSH and CDR2 is LQKENI. The CDR3 here is CASSPGQGRHEKLFF. The CDR3 bases are TGTGCCAGCTCACCCGGACAGGGAAGACATGAAAAACTGTTTTTT. Full variable domain (outside the CDR3, taken from reference TRBV18 and TRBJ1-4): NAGVMQNPRHLVRRRGQEARLRCSPMKGHSHVYWYRQLPEEGLKFMVYLQKENIIDESGMPKERFSAEFPKEGPSILRIQQVVRGDSAAYFCASSPGQGRHEKLFFGSGTQLSVL.

The V and J genes are TRBV7-2 and TRBJ2-7; maybe TRBD1 (6 bases). This CDR3 is built from 13 residues. Germline CDR1 is SGHTA and CDR2 is FQGNSA. The V gene lost 5 bases and the J gene lost 3 bases, with 11 bases spanning the gap. This chain's CDR3 is CASSLPGHYEQYF. DNA of the CDR3: TGTGCCAGCAGCCTTCCGGGACACTACGAGCAGTACTTC.

The gene calls are TRBV28 and TRBJ1-1; D is perhaps TRBD1 (6 bases). Germline V gives CDR1 MDHEN, CDR2 SYDVKM. V was shortened by 7 bases and J by 0 bases, with 18 bases between the two germline ends. CDR3 length: 16 residues. The CDR3 spells CASTDGGQPVNTEAFF. Written as DNA, the CDR3 is TGTGCCAGCACCGACGGAGGACAGCCCGTGAACACTGAAGCTTTCTTT.

This chain uses TRBV5-5 with TRBJ1-2; D gene uncertain. Germline V gene data show CDR1 as SGHKS and CDR2 as YYEKEE (reference sequence). Trimming stripped 0 bases from V and 1 base from J, with 10 bases between. The CDR3 spans 15 residues. CDR3 loop: CASSLAANFNYGYTF. As DNA, the CDR3 is TGTGCCAGCAGCTTGGCCGCTAACTTTAACTATGGCTACACCTTC.